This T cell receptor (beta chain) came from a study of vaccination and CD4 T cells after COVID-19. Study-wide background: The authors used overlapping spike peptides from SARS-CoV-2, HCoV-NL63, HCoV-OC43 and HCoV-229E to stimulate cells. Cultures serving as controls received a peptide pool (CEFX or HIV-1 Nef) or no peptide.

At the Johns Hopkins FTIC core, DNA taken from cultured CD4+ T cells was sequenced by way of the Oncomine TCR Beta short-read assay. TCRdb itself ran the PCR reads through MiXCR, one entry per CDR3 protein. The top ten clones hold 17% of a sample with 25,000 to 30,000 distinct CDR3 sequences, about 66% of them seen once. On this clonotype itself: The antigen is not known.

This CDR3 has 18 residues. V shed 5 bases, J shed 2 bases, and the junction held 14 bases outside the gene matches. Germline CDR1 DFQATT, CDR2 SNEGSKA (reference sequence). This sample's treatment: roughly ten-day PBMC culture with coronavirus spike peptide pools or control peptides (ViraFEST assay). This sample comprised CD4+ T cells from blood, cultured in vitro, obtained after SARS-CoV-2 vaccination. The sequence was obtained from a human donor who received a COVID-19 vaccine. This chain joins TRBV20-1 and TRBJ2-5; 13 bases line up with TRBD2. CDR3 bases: TGCAGTGCTGGGGGAGGACTAGCGGGGGCCGTACTACAAGAGACCCAGTACTTC. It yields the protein CSAGGGLAGAVLQETQYF.